This T cell receptor (beta chain) was identified in a study of cytomegalovirus exposure and HLA in healthy donors. Points from the study as a whole: Productive rates of about 90% or about 30% were seen for most TCR beta V segments in an earlier analysis. Highest at DRB1 and lowest at HLA-C, TCR association rates differed among HLA loci in a later analysis.

Between the trimmed V and J ends, which lost 0 bases and 4 bases, there was a span of 15 bases. Germline V gene sequence: CDR1 MNHEY, CDR2 SVGAGI. The CDR3 sequence is 16 residues long. Healthy individuals who donated bone marrow served as the donors. In the case of this clone: Antigen: not known.

With 60 Vbeta and 13 Jbeta primers, the PCR was carried out. Sequencing used immunoSEQ multiplex PCR; TCRdb keeps in-frame clones, though not all of them. The sample shows around 70,000 clones, roughly 77% of them seen only once. This TCR was sampled from a human donor in good health. The V and J genes are TRBV6-5 and TRBJ2-5; D perhaps matches TRBD1 (7 bases). The sample consisted of PBMCs. The CDR3 here is CASSYSKDQGGETQYF. CDR3 bases: TGTGCCAGCAGTTACTCGAAGGATCAGGGGGGAGAGACCCAGTACTTC.